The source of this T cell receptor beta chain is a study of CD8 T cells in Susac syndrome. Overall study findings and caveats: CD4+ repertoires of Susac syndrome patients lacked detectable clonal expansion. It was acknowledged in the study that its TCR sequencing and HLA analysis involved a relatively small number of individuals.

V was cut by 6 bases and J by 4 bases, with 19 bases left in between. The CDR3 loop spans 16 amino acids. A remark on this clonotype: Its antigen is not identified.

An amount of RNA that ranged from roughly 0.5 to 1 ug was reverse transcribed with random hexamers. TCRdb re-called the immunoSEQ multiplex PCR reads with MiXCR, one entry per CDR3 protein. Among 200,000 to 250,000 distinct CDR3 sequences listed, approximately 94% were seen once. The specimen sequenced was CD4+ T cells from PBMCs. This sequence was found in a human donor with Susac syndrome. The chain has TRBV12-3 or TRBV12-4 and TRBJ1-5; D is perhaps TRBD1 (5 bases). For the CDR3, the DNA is TGTGCCAGCAGACCTTACGACAGAGGGGATAATCAGCCCCAGCATTTT. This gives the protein CASRPYDRGDNQPQHF.